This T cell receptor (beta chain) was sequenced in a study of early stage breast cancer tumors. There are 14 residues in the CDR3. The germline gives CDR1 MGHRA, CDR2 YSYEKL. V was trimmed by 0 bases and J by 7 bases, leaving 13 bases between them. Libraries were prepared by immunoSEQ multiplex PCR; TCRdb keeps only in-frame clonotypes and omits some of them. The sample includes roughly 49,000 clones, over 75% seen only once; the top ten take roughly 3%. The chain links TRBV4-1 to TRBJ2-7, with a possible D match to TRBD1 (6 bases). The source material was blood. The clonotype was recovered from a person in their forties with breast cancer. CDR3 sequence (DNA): TGCGCCAGCAGCCAAGAGAACAGGGAACGGGAGCAGTACTTC. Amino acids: CASSQENREREQYF.